Presented here are 2 T cell receptor beta chains from one specimen sequenced in a study of T cells in women clearing cervical HPV infection. Method: immunoSEQ multiplex PCR; TCRdb's copy keeps in-frame clones and lacks some. This table lists around 30,000 clones. Sequenced: blood buffy coat. The receptors stem from a woman aged 18-70 years with a cervical HPV16 infection that either progressed to CIN3+ or cleared (not recorded which).

Of note for this clone: The read falls 3 residues short of the CDR3 end, and the missing part is taken from the germline J gene. The rearrangement joins TRBV7-2 to TRBJ2-4, with no clear D. The germline gives CDR1 SGHTA, CDR2 FQGNSA. This CDR3 spans 12 amino acids. The part of the CDR3 DNA that was read is TGTGCCAGCAACCGAGTCAACTATGGT. Translation gives CASNRVNYG. The entire CDR3 is CASNRVNYGQYF.

Worth noting for this clone: The read stops 3 residues short of the end of the CDR3; the missing end is completed from the germline J gene. The chain combines TRBV2 with TRBJ1-2, with a tentative D call TRBD1 (6 bases). Looked up from germline, CDR1 is SNHLY and CDR2 is FYNNEI. This CDR3 region has 13 residues. CDR3 loop: CASRTGISYDYTF. Incomplete CDR3 DNA: TGTGCCAGCAGAACAGGGATATCCTACGAC.